This T cell receptor (beta chain) is drawn from a study of response to subunit inactivated influenza vaccine. Findings of the study overall: Authors suggested each seasonal flu vaccination may recruit only limited numbers of new T cells.

As concerns this clonotype: What it recognizes is unknown.

Germline V lookup: CDR1 SGHTA, CDR2 FQGNSA. V lost 5 bases to trimming and J lost 6 bases, with 17 bases between them. The CDR3 is 15 amino acids. One entry per CDR3 protein, called by TCRdb with MiXCR from the RT-PCR reads. The table lists about 540,000 distinct CDR3 sequences, 12% to 15% of them singletons. This rearrangement joins TRBV7-2 to TRBJ2-1; D perhaps matches TRBD1 (6 bases). This sequence was found in a man aged 50-60 years who received an inactivated influenza vaccine. Sequenced material: PBMCs from blood, taken 11 to 12 days after vaccination. The CDR3 loop reads CASSPQLARGNEQFF. CDR3 nucleotides: TGTGCCAGCAGCCCTCAGTTGGCCAGGGGCAATGAGCAGTTCTTC.